This passage covers 4 T cell receptor beta chains from one sample sequenced in a study of blood T cell repertoires in COVID-19. Here immunoSEQ multiplex PCR was the method, and the copy in TCRdb shows in-frame clones only, minus some. Among fewer than 250,000 clones, approximately 90% were seen once, and the ten largest hold about 4.5%. Sequencing input: peripheral blood. These receptors were collected from a man aged 50 to 59 with acute or convalescent COVID-19.

V is TRBV15 and J is TRBJ1-4; D ambiguous. The ends were cut back, 2 bases at V and 8 bases at J, with 12 bases in the middle. The CDR3 is 14 amino acids. Germline CDR1 is LNHNV and CDR2 is YYDKDF (reference sequence). CDR3 sequence (DNA): TGTGCCACCAGCAGAACTGAGGGTGGCGAAAAACTGTTTTTT. As protein: CATSRTEGGEKLFF. Filled out from reference TRBV15 and TRBJ1-4, the complete variable domain reads DAMVIQNPRYQVTQFGKPVTLSCSQTLNHNVMYWYQQKSSQAPKLLFHYYDKDFNNEADTPDNFQSRRPNTSFCFLDIRSPGLGDTAMYLCATSRTEGGEKLFFGSGTQLSVL.

The chain employs TRBV5-6 and TRBJ1-1; D gene unclear. This CDR3 has 11 amino acids. Germline V gives CDR1 SGHDT, CDR2 YYEEEE. Between the trimmed V and J ends, which lost 5 bases and 3 bases, there was a span of 5 bases. This CDR3 is CASSRHTEAFF. CDR3 sequence (DNA): TGTGCCAGCAGTCGTCACACTGAAGCTTTCTTT.

The chain recombines TRBV19 with TRBJ2-2; tentative D call: TRBD2 (5 bases). The V and J ends lost 2 bases and 0 bases respectively, with 7 bases between them. From germline, CDR1 is LNHDA and CDR2 SQIVND (reference sequence). The CDR3 extends over 15 amino acids. The CDR3: CASSISSSNTGELFF. The CDR3 region has the DNA TGTGCCAGTAGTATATCTAGCTCGAACACCGGGGAGCTGTTTTTT. Full variable domain (missing parts from reference TRBV19 and TRBJ2-2): DGGITQSPKYLFRKEGQNVTLSCEQNLNHDAMYWYRQDPGQGLRLIYYSQIVNDFQKGDIAEGYSVSREKKESFPLTVTSAQKNPTAFYLCASSISSSNTGELFFGEGSRLTVL.

The chain couples TRBV7-2 to TRBJ2-1; D possibly corresponds to TRBD2 (6 bases). Between the trimmed V and J ends, which lost 5 bases and 4 bases, there was a span of 15 bases. CDR3 length: 15 amino acids. The V gene's germline CDR1 is SGHTA and CDR2 FQGNSA. Here the CDR3 DNA reads TGTGCCAGCAGCACGGGGGTTAGCGCATACAATGAGCAGTTCTTC. Protein: CASSTGVSAYNEQFF.